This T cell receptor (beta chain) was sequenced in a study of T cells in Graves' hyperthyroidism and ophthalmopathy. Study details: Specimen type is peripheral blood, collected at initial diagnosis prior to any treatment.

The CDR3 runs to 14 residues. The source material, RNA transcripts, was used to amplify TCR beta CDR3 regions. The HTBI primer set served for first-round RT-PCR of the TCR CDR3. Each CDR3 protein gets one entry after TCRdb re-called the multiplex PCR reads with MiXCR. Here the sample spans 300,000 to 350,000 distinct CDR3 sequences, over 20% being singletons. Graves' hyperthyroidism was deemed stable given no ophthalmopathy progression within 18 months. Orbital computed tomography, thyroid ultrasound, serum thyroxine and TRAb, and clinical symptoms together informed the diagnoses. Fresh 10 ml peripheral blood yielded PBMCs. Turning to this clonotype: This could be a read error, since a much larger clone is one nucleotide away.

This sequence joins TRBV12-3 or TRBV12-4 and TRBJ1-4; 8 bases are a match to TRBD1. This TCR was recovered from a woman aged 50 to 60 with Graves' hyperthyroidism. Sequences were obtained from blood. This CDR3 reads CASSLRTGREKLSF. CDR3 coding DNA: TGTGCCAGCAGTTTACGGACAGGGCGCGAAAAACTGTCTTTT.